The 3 T cell receptor beta chains listed next were all sequenced from one sample in a study of cytomegalovirus exposure and HLA in healthy donors. 13 Jbeta primers and 60 Vbeta primers were used for the PCR. Some clones are missing from TCRdb's copy, which holds only in-frame ones; the method was immunoSEQ multiplex PCR. The sample yields some 190,000 clones, 76% seen once. The sequencing input was PBMCs. The receptors derive from a woman aged 30 to 39 in good health and CMV-seropositive.

The CDR3 nucleotides are TGTGCCAGCAGTGAACGGGAGAATCAGCCCCAGCATTTT. The encoded protein is CASSERENQPQHF. This chain joins TRBV6-5 and TRBJ1-5, with D unclear. V was pared by 5 bases and J by 4 bases, with 9 bases between. Germline assignment: CDR1 MNHEY and CDR2 SVGAGI. This CDR3 has 13 residues.

V is TRBV6-5 and J is TRBJ2-7, with D perhaps matching TRBD1 (6 bases). Germline V gene data show CDR1 as MNHEY and CDR2 as SVGAGI. The V gene lost 6 bases and the J gene lost 4 bases, with 19 bases spanning the gap. The CDR3 runs 15 residues. The CDR3 coding sequence is TGTGCCAGCAGGTACCCCAGGGGTGGGGAATACGAGCAGTACTTC. Residues: CASRYPRGGEYEQYF.

The J gene is TRBJ1-3, the V gene TRBV7-2, with D hard to call. Trimming cost V 6 bases and J 0 bases, with 9 bases left between them. The germline V gene has CDR1 SGHTA and CDR2 FQGNSA. This CDR3 region has 14 residues. In DNA form, the CDR3 reads TGTGCCAGCAGGCGGAAGAGCTCTGGAAACACCATATATTTT. It translates to CASRRKSSGNTIYF.